This T cell receptor (beta chain) was sequenced for a study of blood T cell repertoires in COVID-19. Study-wide background: In each case, the material was cDNA or gDNA derived from T cells, B-cell-depleted T cells, or PBMCs.

After removal of 6 bases from V and 10 bases from J, the junction contained 4 bases not matched to a gene. This CDR3 spans 13 amino acids. Per the germline V gene, CDR1 is MNHEY and CDR2 is SMNVEV (reference sequence). All enrollees were about 18 to 89 years old and from about 24 US areas. Cohort 3 recovered donors had two negative PCRs, clearance, or symptom resolution. This clone was seen only a few times. Clones were sequenced by immunoSEQ multiplex PCR, and TCRdb holds only the in-frame ones, with some missing. In the table there are 150,000 to 200,000 clones, around 81% of which are singletons. The gene calls are TRBV27 and TRBJ1-6, with TRBD1 matching over 9 bases. The sequencing input was PBMCs or T cells enriched from blood (not recorded which). The TCR originated in a man aged 35-49 years who had recovered from COVID-19. The CDR3 loop is CASRGQGRSPLHF. CDR3 DNA: TGTGCCAGCAGGGGACAGGGACGCTCACCCCTCCACTTT.